The source of this T cell receptor beta chain is a study of CD4+ T cells in melanoma. Study-wide findings and caveats: A reported correlation linked neoantigen-specific CD4+ T cells to CD8+, macrophage and B cell function. In melanoma, neoantigen-specific CD4+ T cells reportedly differed in differentiation state.

TCRdb's copy holds only in-frame clones and misses some; the assay was immunoSEQ multiplex PCR. The table lists some 12,000 clones, 67% of them singletons, with more than 9% in the top ten. This clone was counted once. No antigen is known for it. Deletions cut 2 bases from V and 3 bases from J, with 15 bases between. From germline, CDR1 is SGHNT and CDR2 YYREEE (reference sequence). This CDR3 has 15 amino acids. Sequencing was performed on cells from a culture (not recorded whether cultured in vitro). V is TRBV5-4 and J is TRBJ2-7; perhaps D is TRBD1 or TRBD2 (5 bases each). The sequence was collected from a human donor with melanoma. Here the CDR3 reads CASSFPGTKNYEQYF. The CDR3 bases are TGTGCCAGCAGCTTTCCGGGGACGAAAAACTACGAGCAGTACTTC.